Listed here are 21 T cell receptor beta chains from one sample, sequenced in a study of a mutant IDH1 vaccine in newly diagnosed glioma. Clones were sequenced by immunoSEQ multiplex PCR, and TCRdb holds only the in-frame ones, with some missing. The sample includes around 28,000 clones, 70% to 90% of them seen just once. For these TCRs, the target antigens are not known. The time point here: week 5, during vaccination. The vaccine gave 300 ug of a 20-mer mutant IDH1 peptide subcutaneously per dose. The sample in question was PBMCs, obtained from a glioma patient whose treatment included an IDH1 peptide vaccine. These receptors were taken from a man aged 18-30 years with glioma.

The chain joins TRBV29-1 to TRBJ2-5; maybe TRBD2 (6 bases). Per germline, CDR1 SQVTM and CDR2 ANQGSEA. Trimming removed 5 bases at V and 4 bases at J, with 17 bases between. CDR3 size: 14 residues. Here the CDR3 reads CSVLRLDLVETQYF. In nucleotides, the CDR3 is TGCAGCGTTCTAAGACTAGACCTCGTAGAGACCCAGTACTTC.

V is TRBV6-6 and J is TRBJ2-3, with 9 positions matching TRBD2. The CDR3 length is 16 residues. With 0 bases clipped from V and 0 bases from J, the junction kept 1 base outside the gene matches. Germline loops: CDR1 MNHNY, CDR2 SVGAGI (reference sequence). CDR3 DNA: TGTGCCAGCAGTTACTCGCTAGCGGGAAGCACAGATACGCAGTATTTT. Encoded protein: CASSYSLAGSTDTQYF.

This clone is a singleton in its sample. The rearrangement links TRBV19 to TRBJ1-1; 9 nucleotides line up with TRBD1. The CDR3 has 16 residues. The germline gives CDR1 LNHDA, CDR2 SQIVND (reference sequence). The V gene end was trimmed by 2 bases and the J gene end by 5 bases; junction bases not matched to a gene: 9. CDR3 bases: TGTGCCAGTAGTATAAAAACGGGGACAGGGCGGACTGAAGCTTTCTTT. As protein: CASSIKTGTGRTEAFF.

The chain recombines TRBV10-3 with TRBJ2-5; 8 nucleotides match TRBD2. The length of the CDR3 is 14 residues. Germline V gives CDR1 ENHRY, CDR2 SYGVKD. Trimming took 10 bases from V and 3 from J; bases not matched to a gene: 10. Here the CDR3 DNA reads TGTGCCACCTGGGGTAGCGGGGTTAAAGAGACCCAGTACTTC. It yields the protein CATWGSGVKETQYF.

The sample holds one count of this clone. The chain has TRBV19 and TRBJ1-2, with 8 bases fitting TRBD1. Germline CDR1 reads LNHDA; CDR2 reads SQIVND (reference sequence). This CDR3 comprises 15 residues. Losses at the gene ends were 6 bases for V and 5 bases for J; bases not matched to a gene: 11. The CDR3 reads CASSSLQGALYGYTF. The CDR3 DNA is TGTGCCAGTAGCTCGCTTCAGGGGGCTTTGTATGGCTACACCTTC.

V is TRBV9 and J is TRBJ1-3; D is unresolved. Trimming removed 4 bases at V and 2 bases at J, with 10 bases between. The CDR3 has 14 residues. Germline loops: CDR1 SGDLS, CDR2 YYNGEE. As DNA, the CDR3 is TGTGCCAGCAGCCCTCGGGCTGCTGGAAACACCATATATTTT. Protein: CASSPRAAGNTIYF.

The rearrangement links TRBV6-5 to TRBJ2-2; tentative D call: TRBD2 (7 bases). The CDR3 loop spans 16 amino acids. Germline CDR1 MNHEY, CDR2 SVGAGI. V gave up 4 bases and J gave up 2 bases, with 14 bases separating them. The CDR3 protein is CASSSLGGGNTGELFF. The DNA for the CDR3 is TGTGCCAGCAGTTCCCTAGGGGGGGGCAACACCGGGGAGCTGTTTTTT.

For the CDR3, the DNA is TGTGCCACGCTACTAGCGGGAGGGGGGTCCTACAATGAGCAGTTCTTC. The encoded protein is CATLLAGGGSYNEQFF. J is TRBJ2-1 and V is TRBV5-4, with 13 bases lining up with TRBD2. Germline V gives CDR1 SGHNT, CDR2 YYREEE (reference sequence). After removal of 9 bases from V and 1 base from J, the junction contained 7 bases not matched to a gene. The CDR3 loop spans 16 amino acids.

CDR3 DNA: TGTGCCAGCACCCCCGGACCTTTAAACACTGAAGCTTTCTTT. It codes for CASTPGPLNTEAFF. This rearrangement joins TRBV6-1 to TRBJ1-1, with unresolved D. The germline gives CDR1 MNHNS, CDR2 SASEGT. Trimming cost V 7 bases and J 2 bases, with 14 bases left between them. CDR3 size: 14 residues.

The V and J genes are TRBV4-3 and TRBJ2-7; 8 bases are shared with TRBD2. The CDR3 consists of 15 residues. Trimming cost V 1 base and J 6 bases; bases outside gene matches: 8. Germline V lookup: CDR1 LGHNA, CDR2 YSLEER. Written as DNA, the CDR3 is TGCGCCAGCAGCCAAGTTAGTAGCGGGACCTCCGAGCAGTACTTC. Translating it yields CASSQVSSGTSEQYF.

V is TRBV5-4 and J is TRBJ2-7; the D gene could be TRBD1 or TRBD2 (5 bases each). The CDR3 is made up of 14 amino acids. Germline-derived CDR1 and CDR2 are SGHNT and YYREEE (reference sequence). V was trimmed by 0 bases and J by 4 bases, leaving 11 bases between them. CDR3 DNA sequence: TGTGCCAGCAGCTTGGGGACCGGGGCTTACGAGCAGTACTTC. It is translated as CASSLGTGAYEQYF. The full variable domain, rest sourced from reference TRBV5-4 and TRBJ2-7, is ETGVTQSPTHLIKTRGQQVTLRCSSQSGHNTVSWYQQALGQGPQFIFQYYREEENGRGNFPPRFSGLQFPNYSSELNVNALELDDSALYLCASSLGTGAYEQYFGPGTRLTVT.

The rearrangement uses TRBV5-1 and TRBJ2-1, with D unresolved. The CDR3 totals 11 residues. V lost 5 bases and J 7 bases, leaving 7 bases between the germline ends. Germline lookup yields CDR1 SGHRS and CDR2 YFSETQ. CDR3 protein: CASRILNEQFF. The CDR3, as DNA: TGCGCCAGCAGAATATTAAATGAGCAGTTCTTC.

The chain has TRBV6-1 and TRBJ1-2, with D possibly being TRBD1 (5 bases). Trimming cost V 3 bases and J 4 bases, with 18 bases left between them. CDR1 is MNHNS, CDR2 SASEGT, per germline. The CDR3 runs to 16 residues. The CDR3 here is CASSDPAQGRIYGYTF. The CDR3 nucleotides read TGTGCCAGCAGTGATCCGGCTCAGGGAAGGATCTATGGCTACACCTTC.

The chain couples TRBV4-2 to TRBJ1-5; D is unresolved. There are 13 residues in the CDR3. The germline gives CDR1 LGHNA, CDR2 YNFKEQ. V lost 0 bases, J lost 9 bases, and 9 bases lay in between. The CDR3 spells CASSQDLGRPQHF. The CDR3 DNA is TGTGCCAGCAGCCAAGATCTAGGACGGCCCCAGCATTTT.

The chain links TRBV19 to TRBJ1-2; 8 bases agree with TRBD1. The CDR3 consists of 14 residues. The trim removed 7 bases at V and 7 bases at J, leaving 11 bases unmatched. The germline V gene has CDR1 LNHDA and CDR2 SQIVND (reference sequence). CDR3 amino acids: CASTLPGTGPGYTF. For the CDR3, the DNA is TGTGCCAGTACCCTCCCCGGGACAGGTCCTGGCTACACCTTC.

The CDR3 nucleotides read TGTGCCAGCAGCTTAGCCGGGACAGGGGGTAGGAATGAGCAGTTCTTC. This encodes CASSLAGTGGRNEQFF. The rearrangement joins TRBV7-6 to TRBJ2-1; the match to TRBD1 covers 11 bases. Germline values: CDR1 SGHVS, CDR2 FNYEAQ. The CDR3 contains 16 residues. After removal of 0 bases from V and 7 bases from J, the junction contained 5 bases not matched to a gene.

The chain links TRBV27 to TRBJ1-2, with D tentatively TRBD1 (6 bases). V lost 5 bases to trimming and J lost 6 bases, with 13 bases between them. This CDR3 comprises 13 residues. Germline V gives CDR1 MNHEY, CDR2 SMNVEV (reference sequence). The CDR3 coding sequence is TGTGCCAGCAGTCCTTGGGACAACAATGGCTACACCTTC. It codes for CASSPWDNNGYTF.

The rearrangement links TRBV5-8 to TRBJ1-5; TRBD1 matches 7 bases. The CDR3 spans 15 residues. With 4 bases clipped from V and 1 base from J, the junction kept 5 bases outside the gene matches. Germline lookup yields CDR1 SGHTS and CDR2 YDEGEE. The CDR3 is CASSPRQGSNQPQHF. The DNA for the CDR3 is TGTGCCAGCAGCCCTCGACAGGGCAGCAATCAGCCCCAGCATTTT.

This chain links TRBV4-1 with TRBJ2-2, with a possible D match to TRBD1 (7 bases). The germline CDR1 and CDR2 sequences are MGHRA and YSYEKL. The CDR3 runs 18 residues. Trimming removed 0 bases from V and 6 bases from J, with 20 bases in between. In DNA form, the CDR3 reads TGCGCCAGCAGCCAAGATCCAGGGGGGAGTTTTAACTCCGGGGAGCTGTTTTTT. Translation: CASSQDPGGSFNSGELFF.

The V call is TRBV7-2, the J call TRBJ2-1, with 10 bases fitting TRBD2. V lost 5 bases, J lost 8 bases, and 12 bases stayed unmatched. CDR1 is SGHTA and CDR2 is FQGNSA in the germline V gene. The CDR3 has 16 amino acids. The CDR3 region has the DNA TGTGCCAGCAGCCCGTTTGCTAGCGGGAGTTGGGATGAGCAGTTCTTC. Translation: CASSPFASGSWDEQFF.

This clone was seen a single time. V is TRBV7-4 and J is TRBJ2-7, with D perhaps matching TRBD2 (5 bases). The CDR3 length is 16 residues. Germline V gives CDR1 SGHVT, CDR2 SQSDAQ. The germline V and J ends were trimmed by 1 base and 3 bases, with 16 bases remaining between them. Here the CDR3 DNA reads TGTGCCAGCAGCTTAGAGGACTTCTCGGGGATCTACGAGCAGTACTTC. Protein: CASSLEDFSGIYEQYF. The whole variable domain, filled in from reference TRBV7-4 and TRBJ2-7, reads GAGVSQSPRYKVAKRGRDVALRCDSISGHVTLYWYRQTLGQGSEVLTYSQSDAQRDKSGRPSGRFSAERPERSVSTLKIQRTEQGDSAVYLCASSLEDFSGIYEQYFGPGTRLTVT.